The 31 T cell receptor beta chains presented below share a single source sample, sequenced in a study of blood T cell repertoires in COVID-19. Profiling relied on immunoSEQ multiplex PCR, and the TCRdb table lists in-frame clones only, not all of them. Here the sample spans 150,000 to 200,000 clones, about 93% being singletons. The sequenced sample consisted of peripheral blood. These receptor sequences come from a woman aged 45-59 years with acute or convalescent COVID-19.

V gene TRBV7-2 combines with J gene TRBJ2-1; D ambiguous. Germline V gene sequence: CDR1 SGHTA, CDR2 FQGNSA. This CDR3 is 13 amino acids long. V was trimmed by 7 bases and J by 0 bases, leaving 7 bases between them. Written as DNA, the CDR3 is TGTGCCAGCAAACTCCTCTCCTACAATGAGCAGTTCTTC. Translation gives CASKLLSYNEQFF.

The chain has TRBV18 and TRBJ1-2; no clear D gene. CDR3 length equals 14 residues. Germline V gives CDR1 KGHSH, CDR2 LQKENI. The V and J ends lost 3 bases and 0 bases respectively, with 8 bases between them. The CDR3 bases are TGTGCCAGCTCACCCACACCTTCTAACTATGGCTACACCTTC. Its protein product is CASSPTPSNYGYTF.

The chain couples TRBV28 to TRBJ2-7; TRBD2 agrees at 12 bases. V was clipped by 3 bases and J by 6 bases; unmatched bases: 9. Germline CDR1 MDHEN, CDR2 SYDVKM. The CDR3 is 16 amino acids. Here the CDR3 DNA reads TGTGCCAGCAGTTTGAGGCTAGCGGGAGGGGTTAGCGAGCAGTACTTC. This gives the protein CASSLRLAGGVSEQYF.

J is TRBJ2-1 and V is TRBV18; perhaps TRBD1 as D (5 bases). Trimming shortened V by 2 bases and J by 8 bases, and 16 bases separated the two germline ends. Germline assignment: CDR1 KGHSH and CDR2 LQKENI. The CDR3 has 15 residues. The CDR3 sequence: CASSPGAQGIDEQFF. CDR3 bases: TGTGCCAGCTCACCAGGGGCGCAAGGGATTGATGAGCAGTTCTTC.

The chain employs TRBV19 and TRBJ2-1; TRBD1 agrees at 9 bases. Per germline, CDR1 LNHDA and CDR2 SQIVND (reference sequence). After removal of 6 bases from V and 7 bases from J, the junction contained 7 bases not matched to a gene. The CDR3 has 14 amino acids. This CDR3 reads CASSWGQGRNEQFF. The DNA for the CDR3 is TGTGCCAGTAGCTGGGGACAGGGTAGAAATGAGCAGTTCTTC.

This clone was picked up a small number of times. This chain uses TRBV7-6 with TRBJ2-5; 8 positions agree with TRBD1. This CDR3 comprises 16 residues. V was clipped by 5 bases and J by 4 bases; unmatched bases: 12. Per the germline V gene, CDR1 is SGHVS and CDR2 is FNYEAQ. The CDR3 loop reads CASSRYGTGRGETQYF. CDR3 sequence (DNA): TGTGCCAGCAGCCGCTACGGGACAGGTCGCGGAGAGACCCAGTACTTC.

The chain carries TRBV10-2 and TRBJ1-1; possibly TRBD1 for D (6 bases). The CDR3 has 13 residues. The V gene lost 8 bases and the J gene lost 0 bases, with 10 bases spanning the gap. Germline V lookup: CDR1 WSHSY, CDR2 SAAADI. In DNA, the CDR3 is TGCGCCAGCCGGGGGGGCCTGAACACTGAAGCTTTCTTT. Encoded protein: CASRGGLNTEAFF.

The chain combines TRBV7-8 with TRBJ2-1; D possibly corresponds to TRBD2 (6 bases). Germline CDR1 SGHVS, CDR2 FQNEAQ. The CDR3 consists of 13 residues. V was pared by 5 bases and J by 9 bases, with 14 bases between. The CDR3 sequence is CASSATRSTEQFF. The CDR3 DNA follows: TGTGCCAGCAGCGCGACTAGGTCCACTGAGCAGTTCTTC.

This sequence joins TRBV4-3 and TRBJ2-1, with TRBD2 matching over 7 bases. From germline, CDR1 is LGHNA and CDR2 YSLEER. Trimming cost V 2 bases and J 4 bases; bases outside gene matches: 11. The CDR3 has 17 residues. CDR3 coding DNA: TGCGCCAGCAGCCAAACCCGGTGGGGGGAGGGTTACAATGAGCAGTTCTTC. Translation: CASSQTRWGEGYNEQFF.

This chain uses TRBV4-2 with TRBJ2-5, with 10 bases fitting TRBD2. Germline assignment: CDR1 LGHNA and CDR2 YNFKEQ. CDR3 length: 16 residues. Trimming removed 0 bases from V and 1 base from J; junction bases left unmatched: 2. This chain's CDR3 is CASSQEPSGGQETQYF. For the CDR3, the DNA is TGTGCCAGCAGCCAAGAGCCTAGCGGGGGCCAAGAGACCCAGTACTTC.

This chain links TRBV20-1 with TRBJ1-2; weak D call: TRBD1 (5 bases). V was shortened by 5 bases and J by 8 bases, with 12 bases between the two germline ends. Germline V CDR1 and CDR2: DFQATT, SNEGSKA (reference sequence). The CDR3 spans 11 residues. The CDR3 protein is CSAVKQEGYTF. CDR3 bases: TGCAGTGCTGTTAAACAGGAGGGCTACACCTTC.

This clone was detected only once. The chain uses TRBV7-2 and TRBJ2-7; TRBD1 aligns across 9 bases. This CDR3 comprises 15 residues. The germline CDR1 and CDR2 sequences are SGHTA and FQGNSA. The V segment lost 7 bases and the J segment 1 base; nucleotides outside the gene matches: 8. CDR3 nucleotide sequence: TGTGCCAGCACCTACAGGGGGCTGGGTTCCTACGAGCAGTACTTC. Translation: CASTYRGLGSYEQYF.

This chain joins TRBV12-5 and TRBJ2-1; D is undetermined. Germline loops: CDR1 LGHNT, CDR2 FRNRAP. Trimming cost V 2 bases and J 3 bases, with 8 bases left between them. This CDR3 is built from 14 residues. The CDR3 sequence is CASGLWPDYNEQFF. The CDR3 region has the DNA TGTGCTAGTGGTTTGTGGCCTGACTACAATGAGCAGTTCTTC.

This clone occurred a few times. This chain joins TRBV2 and TRBJ2-7; D unresolved. V was cut by 5 bases and J by 0 bases, with 8 bases left in between. CDR1 and CDR2 (germline): SNHLY, FYNNEI. The CDR3 extends over 13 amino acids. The CDR3, as DNA: TGTGCCAGCAGTCCCCCGAGCTCCTACGAGCAGTACTTC. This translates into CASSPPSSYEQYF.

The V call is TRBV4-1, the J call TRBJ2-5; D uncertain. Deletions cut 3 bases from V and 5 bases from J, with 13 bases between. Germline assignment: CDR1 MGHRA and CDR2 YSYEKL. The CDR3 is 14 residues long. CDR3 protein: CASSQPGVSETQYF. As DNA, the CDR3 is TGCGCCAGCAGCCAGCCCGGAGTCTCGGAGACCCAGTACTTC.

V gene TRBV6-5 combines with J gene TRBJ1-6; D possibly corresponds to TRBD1 (5 bases). The CDR3 runs to 15 residues. Between the trimmed V and J ends, which lost 7 bases and 7 bases, there was a span of 17 bases. Germline V gene data show CDR1 as MNHEY and CDR2 as SVGAGI. CDR3: CASTYQGVANSPLHF. CDR3 DNA sequence: TGTGCCAGCACCTACCAGGGTGTGGCAAATTCACCCCTCCACTTT.

The chain recombines TRBV27 with TRBJ1-1, with D possibly TRBD1 on 6 matching bases. CDR1 MNHEY and CDR2 SMNVEV come from the germline V gene (reference sequence). The V and J ends lost 6 bases and 1 base respectively, with 18 bases between them. The CDR3 has 16 residues. CDR3 loop: CASRVGTNSRNTEAFF. The CDR3 DNA is TGTGCCAGCAGGGTAGGGACAAACTCGCGGAACACTGAAGCTTTCTTT.

This chain uses TRBV28 with TRBJ2-4, with 8 bases lining up with TRBD1. V was clipped by 7 bases and J by 0 bases; unmatched bases: 8. The CDR3 loop spans 16 amino acids. Per the germline V gene, CDR1 is MDHEN and CDR2 is SYDVKM. This CDR3 is CASTPTGGLAKNIQYF. The CDR3 DNA is TGTGCCAGCACTCCTACAGGGGGACTAGCCAAAAACATTCAGTACTTC. Full variable domain (rest looked up from reference TRBV28 and TRBJ2-4): DVKVTQSSRYLVKRTGEKVFLECVQDMDHENMFWYRQDPGLGLRLIYFSYDVKMKEKGDIPEGYSVSREKKERFSLILESASTNQTSMYLCASTPTGGLAKNIQYFGAGTRLSVL.

This chain connects TRBV24-1 to TRBJ2-2; a weak D match, TRBD2 (6 bases). The CDR3 covers 18 residues. V dropped 3 bases and J dropped 4 bases, with 20 bases sitting between them. Germline CDR1 is KGHDR and CDR2 is SFDVKD. The chain's CDR3 is CATSDHPLAQGRTGELFF. CDR3 nucleotide sequence: TGTGCCACCAGTGATCATCCCCTAGCGCAGGGACGCACCGGGGAGCTGTTTTTT.

V is TRBV7-9 and J is TRBJ2-7; TRBD2 might be the D (6 bases). Germline CDR1 reads SEHNR; CDR2 reads FQNEAQ (reference sequence). The CDR3 extends over 17 amino acids. V lost 3 bases and J lost 0, with 18 bases in between. Here the CDR3 DNA reads TGTGCCAGCAGCTTCGACCCGGGACTTCATAGCTCCTACGAGCAGTACTTC. Translated: CASSFDPGLHSSYEQYF.

The CDR3 bases are TGTGCCAGCAGCCAAAACCCCCCAGTTTTCGGAAACACCATATATTTT. Translation: CASSQNPPVFGNTIYF. This chain connects TRBV3-1 (or the pseudogene TRBV3-2) to TRBJ1-3; D remains ambiguous. The length of the CDR3 is 16 residues. The V end was cut by 2 bases, the J end by 4 bases, with 15 bases between. Germline loops: CDR1 LGHDT, CDR2 YNNKEL (reference sequence).

V is TRBV5-4 and J is TRBJ1-1; D is unclear. CDR1 and CDR2 from the germline V gene are SGHNT and YYREEE (reference sequence). Trimming pared 3 bases from V and 0 bases from J, leaving 6 bases between. The CDR3 extends over 13 amino acids. CDR3 amino acids: CASSYILNTEAFF. The CDR3 nucleotides read TGTGCCAGCAGCTACATATTGAACACTGAAGCTTTCTTT.

V usage is TRBV5-1 and J usage is TRBJ2-3; the match to TRBD1 covers 8 bases. Unmatched junction bases numbered 2, after V lost 2 bases and J lost 9 bases. The CDR3 is made up of 12 amino acids. CDR1 and CDR2 from the germline V gene are SGHRS and YFSETQ. The CDR3, as DNA: TGCGCCAGCAGCTTTACAGGGGGAACGCAGTATTTT. Its translation is CASSFTGGTQYF.

Turning to this clone: The junction and the germline gene differ at one end; a read error may be behind it. The chain carries TRBV2 and TRBJ1-1; TRBD1 aligns across 8 bases. CDR1 and CDR2 from the germline V gene are SNHLY and FYNNEI. This CDR3 is built from 15 residues. The DNA for the CDR3 is TGTGCCAGCAGGGAAGGACAGGGTTGGAGCACTGAAGCTTTCTTT. Amino acid sequence: CASREGQGWSTEAFF.

This rearrangement joins TRBV19 to TRBJ2-1, with 10 bases matching TRBD2. Trimming took 6 bases from V and 7 from J; bases not matched to a gene: 6. The CDR3 is made up of 14 amino acids. CDR1 and CDR2 (germline): LNHDA, SQIVND (reference sequence). The CDR3 DNA sequence: TGTGCCAGTAGGAAGCGGGAGGGCCGTAATGAGCAGTTCTTC. This encodes CASRKREGRNEQFF.

The chain recombines TRBV10-3 with TRBJ2-5; TRBD2 might be the D (6 bases). The germline V and J ends were trimmed by 6 bases and 4 bases, with 12 bases remaining between them. The CDR3 has 13 amino acids. Per germline, CDR1 ENHRY and CDR2 SYGVKD. The CDR3 spells CAISPRLGETQYF. The CDR3 DNA reads TGTGCCATCAGCCCTCGACTAGGAGAGACCCAGTACTTC.

The sample holds many counts of this clone. This chain joins TRBV28 and TRBJ1-3; tentative D call: TRBD1 (6 bases). From germline, CDR1 is MDHEN and CDR2 SYDVKM. The CDR3 consists of 14 residues. V shed 6 bases and J shed 0 bases, with 9 bases lying between them. CDR3 protein: CASSPGDSGNTIYF. The CDR3, as DNA: TGTGCCAGCAGCCCAGGGGACTCTGGAAACACCATATATTTT.

This rearrangement joins TRBV30 to TRBJ1-1, with 7 bases that match TRBD1. V was pared by 4 bases and J by 1 base, with 9 bases of the junction left unmatched. Per the germline V gene, CDR1 is GTSNPN and CDR2 is SVGIG (reference sequence). The CDR3 length is 15 residues. The CDR3 reads CAWTISGTANTEAFF. The CDR3 DNA reads TGTGCCTGGACAATCTCCGGGACAGCGAACACTGAAGCTTTCTTT.

The gene calls are TRBV6-1 and TRBJ1-5, with D perhaps TRBD1 (6 bases). The V end lost 3 bases, the J end lost 11 bases, and 14 bases lay between the germline ends. This CDR3 spans 13 amino acids. Per the germline V gene, CDR1 is MNHNS and CDR2 is SASEGT. CDR3 sequence (DNA): TGTGCCAGCAGTGACACAGGGAGCGGATCCCAGCATTTT. This sequence encodes CASSDTGSGSQHF.

The chain has TRBV30 and TRBJ1-5; a possible D gene is TRBD1 (6 bases). Germline assignment: CDR1 GTSNPN and CDR2 SVGIG (reference sequence). The CDR3 extends over 15 amino acids. V was shortened by 2 bases and J by 3 bases, with 14 bases between the two germline ends. The CDR3 loop reads CAWSRGGAHNQPQHF. As DNA, the CDR3 is TGTGCCTGGAGTCGCGGGGGGGCCCACAATCAGCCCCAGCATTTT.

V and J are TRBV2 and TRBJ2-2; TRBD1 might be the D (6 bases). Germline V CDR1 and CDR2: SNHLY, FYNNEI. V lost 6 bases and J lost 2, with 16 bases in between. CDR3 length equals 16 residues. The CDR3 spells CASSRDNIDNTGELFF. The DNA of the CDR3 is TGTGCCAGCAGCCGGGACAATATCGACAACACCGGGGAGCTGTTTTTT. Filled out from reference TRBV2 and TRBJ2-2, the complete variable domain reads EPEVTQTPSHQVTQMGQEVILRCVPISNHLYFYWYRQILGQKVEFLVSFYNNEISEKSEIFDDQFSVERPDGSNFTLKIRSTKLEDSAMYFCASSRDNIDNTGELFFGEGSRLTVL.